Listed below are T cell receptor beta chains from one sample, sequenced in a study of a mutant IDH1 vaccine in newly diagnosed glioma. Here immunoSEQ multiplex PCR was the method, and the copy in TCRdb shows in-frame clones only, minus some. Here the sample spans approximately 70,000 clones, 79% being singletons. Sequencing was performed on PBMCs, taken from a glioma patient treated with radiotherapy, temozolomide or both. The receptors originated from a man aged 45 to 65 with glioma. Both conserved end residues are part of each CDR3. A D gene is named only where the DNA matches it firmly. Expanded clones get a size class; other rows say once, few or many, or leave the size out.

-	TRBJ2-3	-	TRBV2	TGTGCCAGCAGCTCCCTGCGTGGAGATACGCAGTATTTT	CASSSLRGDTQYF
-	TRBJ2-2	-	TRBV18	TGTGCCAGCTCACGTAGCACAACCGGGGAGCTGTTTTTT	CASSRSTTGELFF
TRBD2	TRBJ2-1	-	TRBV5-6	TGTGCCAGCAGCGCCGGACTAGCGGTTGAGCAGTTCTTC	CASSAGLAVEQFF
-	TRBJ2-7	-	TRBV13	TGTGCCAGCAGCTTTGGGCAGGTCCGATCCTACGAGCAGTACTTC	CASSFGQVRSYEQYF
TRBD2	TRBJ2-5	-	TRBV30	TGTGCCTGGACCGATGACTGGCGGGGGGACCAAGAGACCCAGTACTTC	CAWTDDWRGDQETQYF
TRBD1	TRBJ1-5	-	TRBV19	TGTGCCAGTACCCCGACAGGGGGAGGCGATCAGCCCCAGCATTTT	CASTPTGGGDQPQHF
TRBD1	TRBJ1-5	-	TRBV19	TGTGCCAGTACAGACAGGGGGCGAGGGCAGCCCCAGCATTTT	CASTDRGRGQPQHF
-	TRBJ2-2	-	TRBV18	TGTGCCAGCTCACCACCGCCCAGCACCGGGGAGCTGTTTTTT	CASSPPPSTGELFF
-	TRBJ2-3	-	TRBV14	TGTGCCAGCACCAGGGGGGGGCCGGGAGATACGCAGTATTTT	CASTRGGPGDTQYF
-	TRBJ1-4	-	TRBV18	TGTGCCAGCTCACCAATACCTGCAACTAATGAAAAACTGTTTTTT	CASSPIPATNEKLFF
TRBD1	TRBJ2-3	-	TRBV28	TGTGCCAGCAGTTTAGTAGCAGGGGGCAGCACAGATACGCAGTATTTT	CASSLVAGGSTDTQYF
-	TRBJ2-7	-	TRBV29-1	TGCAGCGTGGGGGCGGCGTGGAACTACGAGCAGTACTTC	CSVGAAWNYEQYF
-	TRBJ2-2	few	TRBV7-9	TGTGCCAGCAGCCCGCGTACCCTCGGTTTACAGAGTAGTACCGGGGAGCTGTTTTTT	CASSPRTLGLQSSTGELFF
-	TRBJ2-7	-	TRBV27	TGTGCCAGCCGCGGGACAGTGGGGAGTGAGCAGTACTTC	CASRGTVGSEQYF
-	TRBJ2-5	-	TRBV27	TGTGCCAGCAGCTCTTCCGGGGGTAAAGAGACCCAGTACTTC	CASSSSGGKETQYF
-	TRBJ1-5	-	TRBV7-8	TGTGCCAGCAGCTTAGCGGACAGTCCACATCAGCCCCAGCATTTT	CASSLADSPHQPQHF
-	TRBJ2-7	-	TRBV5-1	TGCGCCAGCAAGGAGATAGGGTTCGAGCAGTACTTC	CASKEIGFEQYF
TRBD2	TRBJ2-7	few	TRBV2	TGTGCCAGCAGTGAGGCGGGGGGAGCGTACTTC	CASSEAGGAYF
-	TRBJ2-3	-	TRBV29-1	TGCAGCGCGTTCCAAGATACGCAGTATTTT	CSAFQDTQYF
-	TRBJ1-2	-	TRBV5-4	TGTGCCAGCAGCTTGGGATCGGGCCAAGGCTATGGCTACACCTTC	CASSLGSGQGYGYTF
-	TRBJ2-1	-	TRBV7-3	TGTGCCAGCAGCACGCCGGGGAGCTCCTACAATGAGCAGTTCTTC	CASSTPGSSYNEQFF
-	TRBJ2-2	-	TRBV5-1	TGCGCCAGCAAGGAGACTGCCCCACCCGGGGAGCTGTTTTTT	CASKETAPPGELFF
-	TRBJ1-3	-	TRBV25-1	TGTGCCAGCAGTGAAGAGGGCGGCTCTGGAAACACCATATATTTT	CASSEEGGSGNTIYF
-	TRBJ1-5	-	TRBV4-2	TGTGCCAGCAGCCAAGATTGGGATTGGAGTCAGCCCCAGCATTTT	CASSQDWDWSQPQHF